This entry lists 17 T cell receptor beta chains sequenced from one sample in a study of blood T cell repertoires in COVID-19. Sequenced by immunoSEQ multiplex PCR; TCRdb stores in-frame clones only, minus some. In the table there are roughly 110,000 clones, 75% to 85% of which are singletons. Material: peripheral blood. The receptors stem from a human donor in a cohort sampled during active COVID-19.

V usage is TRBV5-5 and J usage is TRBJ2-1; the match to TRBD2 covers 8 bases. The CDR3 totals 15 residues. Germline loops: CDR1 SGHKS, CDR2 YYEKEE (reference sequence). Unmatched junction bases numbered 4, after V lost 0 bases and J lost 5 bases. CDR3 coding DNA: TGTGCCAGCAGCTTGGGGACTAGCAGTAACAATGAGCAGTTCTTC. It yields the protein CASSLGTSSNNEQFF.

The chain uses TRBV7-6 and TRBJ2-3; 15 positions match TRBD2. Looked up from germline, CDR1 is SGHVS and CDR2 is FNYEAQ. Trimming cost V 4 bases and J 4 bases; bases outside gene matches: 9. The CDR3 covers 18 residues. The CDR3 DNA reads TGTGCCAGCAGCTCTGGACTAGCGGGGGGGCCGTTTGCAGATACGCAGTATTTT. Its protein product is CASSSGLAGGPFADTQYF.

This chain joins TRBV24-1 and TRBJ2-7, with D maybe TRBD2 (5 bases). Germline values: CDR1 KGHDR, CDR2 SFDVKD. The CDR3 is 15 residues long. The germline V and J ends were trimmed by 3 bases and 2 bases, with 13 bases remaining between them. This chain's CDR3 is CATSDPRTRTYEQYF. CDR3 bases: TGTGCCACCAGTGATCCCCGGACTCGAACCTACGAGCAGTACTTC.

In DNA, the CDR3 is TGTGCCTGGAGACTTTCGGGGTACTATGGCTACACCTTC. As protein: CAWRLSGYYGYTF. The chain uses TRBV30 and TRBJ1-2, with D unclear. Germline CDR1 reads GTSNPN; CDR2 reads SVGIG (reference sequence). The CDR3 sequence is 13 residues long. V lost 3 bases and J lost 3, with 11 bases in between.

This sequence joins TRBV6-2 or TRBV6-3 and TRBJ1-1; D might be TRBD1 (5 bases). The CDR3 has 14 residues. Germline loops: CDR1 MNHEY, CDR2 SVGEGT. Trimming took 6 bases from V and 3 from J, leaving 14 bases between them. The CDR3 sequence is CASSLGVGYTEAFF. In nucleotides, the CDR3 is TGTGCCAGCAGCCTAGGGGTTGGGTACACTGAAGCTTTCTTT.

The chain couples TRBV6-2 or TRBV6-3 to TRBJ2-3; 7 nucleotides match TRBD2. Germline CDR1 reads MNHEY; CDR2 reads SVGEGT. The CDR3 consists of 19 residues. V lost 2 bases, J lost 0 bases, and 14 bases stayed unmatched. The CDR3 is CASSYGPGLVPRSTDTQYF. In nucleotides, the CDR3 is TGTGCCAGCAGTTACGGTCCCGGACTAGTCCCACGTAGCACAGATACGCAGTATTTT.

V is TRBV4-3 and J is TRBJ2-3, with TRBD2 identical over 10 bases. V trimming: 0 bases; J trimming: 1 base; junction bases outside the gene matches: 7. The CDR3 loop spans 18 amino acids. Per germline, CDR1 LGHNA and CDR2 YSLEER. CDR3 loop: CASSQDLVLAGGTDTQYF. CDR3 in DNA: TGCGCCAGCAGCCAAGATCTGGTCCTAGCGGGGGGCACAGATACGCAGTATTTT.

The rearrangement uses TRBV19 and TRBJ1-2; the D is unclear. Germline assignment: CDR1 LNHDA and CDR2 SQIVND (reference sequence). Trimming cost V 5 bases and J 2 bases, with 21 bases left between them. The CDR3 runs 17 residues. CDR3 nucleotide sequence: TGTGCCAGTAGTCCCTCCCGCGACCGAGGCCGGAACTATGGCTACACCTTC. Amino acid sequence: CASSPSRDRGRNYGYTF.

The chain combines TRBV9 with TRBJ2-3, with 7 nucleotides matching TRBD2. The germline V gene has CDR1 SGDLS and CDR2 YYNGEE. V dropped 1 base and J dropped 1; count of bases not matched to a gene: 3. This CDR3 has 15 residues. CDR3 sequence: CASSVLAGGTDTQYF. The CDR3 DNA follows: TGTGCCAGCAGCGTACTGGCGGGGGGCACAGATACGCAGTATTTT.

V and J are TRBV15 and TRBJ2-7; the D gene is possibly TRBD1 (6 bases). This CDR3 is built from 13 residues. Trimming cost V 2 bases and J 3 bases, with 8 bases left between them. CDR1 LNHNV and CDR2 YYDKDF come from the germline V gene (reference sequence). CDR3 DNA sequence: TGTGCCACCAGCAGAAACAGGGTCTACGAGCAGTACTTC. This sequence encodes CATSRNRVYEQYF. The full variable domain, in which reference TRBV15 and TRBJ2-7 provide the parts outside the CDR3, is DAMVIQNPRYQVTQFGKPVTLSCSQTLNHNVMYWYQQKSSQAPKLLFHYYDKDFNNEADTPDNFQSRRPNTSFCFLDIRSPGLGDTAMYLCATSRNRVYEQYFGPGTRLTVT.

This sequence joins TRBV6-5 and TRBJ1-1, with D unclear. V was clipped by 5 bases and J by 8 bases, with 12 bases between them. The CDR3 contains 12 residues. Germline lookup yields CDR1 MNHEY and CDR2 SVGAGI. The CDR3 sequence: CASSNPGKEAFF. Written as DNA, the CDR3 is TGTGCCAGCAGTAACCCGGGAAAAGAAGCTTTCTTT.

This chain links TRBV7-9 with TRBJ2-5; 9 bases match TRBD1. This CDR3 contains 16 residues. V lost 5 bases, J lost 5 bases, and 12 bases stayed unmatched. Germline CDR1 is SEHNR and CDR2 is FQNEAQ (reference sequence). The CDR3 nucleotides are TGTGCCAGCAGCCAAGACGGGACAGGGTTTCGGGAGACCCAGTACTTC. Protein sequence: CASSQDGTGFRETQYF.

In this sample, this clone turned up a few times. The chain has TRBV28 and TRBJ1-2; D is uncertain. V lost 5 bases to trimming and J lost 1 base, with 8 bases between them. Looked up from germline, CDR1 is MDHEN and CDR2 is SYDVKM. The CDR3 length is 13 residues. The CDR3, as DNA: TGTGCCAGCAGTACCAACAGTAACTATGGCTACACCTTC. Its translation is CASSTNSNYGYTF.

The J gene is TRBJ2-7, the V gene TRBV5-1; 9 positions agree with TRBD1. The CDR3 spans 12 residues. CDR1 is SGHRS and CDR2 is YFSETQ in the germline V gene. V lost 5 bases and J lost 6; bases outside the gene matches: 3. CDR3 protein: CASSSDRGEQYF. The CDR3 DNA reads TGCGCCAGCAGTTCGGACAGGGGCGAGCAGTACTTC.

The chain links TRBV7-2 to TRBJ1-5; TRBD1 might be the D (6 bases). With 5 bases removed from V and 4 bases from J, the gap between germline ends came to 12 bases. Germline-derived CDR1 and CDR2 are SGHTA and FQGNSA. The CDR3 has 14 amino acids. DNA of the CDR3: TGTGCCAGCAGCCCAGACAGGCCTAATCAGCCCCAGCATTTT. This encodes CASSPDRPNQPQHF.

The gene calls are TRBV11-2 and TRBJ1-3; no definite D call. The CDR3 consists of 14 residues. Germline V gene lookup returns CDR1 SGHAT and CDR2 FQNNGV. V was trimmed by 2 bases and J by 1 base, leaving 6 bases between them. The CDR3 protein is CASSLTQSGNTIYF. CDR3 sequence (DNA): TGTGCCAGCAGCTTAACACAGTCTGGAAACACCATATATTTT.

This chain joins TRBV30 and TRBJ2-2, with D hard to call. V was cut by 1 base and J by 6 bases, with 9 bases left in between. Germline lookup yields CDR1 GTSNPN and CDR2 SVGIG (reference sequence). The CDR3 loop spans 13 amino acids. The CDR3 sequence: CAWSAQSPGELFF. The CDR3 DNA reads TGTGCCTGGAGTGCTCAGTCTCCCGGGGAGCTGTTTTTT.